Presented here are 30 T cell receptor beta chains from one specimen sequenced in a study of T cell clonotyping in hematopoietic cell transplantation listed by TCRdb under 2021. Library construction relied on the immunoSEQ multiplex PCR assay. TCRdb provides this immuneACCESS table in a form limited to in-frame rearrangements. Some clones are lacking; in checked studies, under half of them reflect an unresolved V gene, and why the rest are absent is not known. The sample data list fewer than 50,000 clones, and 90% to 95% of these were observed just once. The ten top clones hold about 0.81% of the sample. The sequenced material came from peripheral blood mononuclear cells. Every receptor here comes from a woman in her 50s in good health. Some clones in this sample may be carry-over from other donors' samples.

The CDR3 nucleotides read TGTGCCTCACAGGGGTGGGATTCACCCCTCCACTTT. Its translation: CASQGWDSPLHF. V usage is TRBV5-6 and J usage is TRBJ1-6; 7 nucleotides agree with TRBD1. The trim removed 10 bases at V and 8 bases at J, leaving 6 bases unmatched. The germline gives CDR1 SGHDT, CDR2 YYEEEE. This CDR3 region has 12 residues.

The J gene is TRBJ1-2, the V gene TRBV29-1; no definite D call. The CDR3 extends over 12 amino acids. V dropped 6 bases and J dropped 3 bases, with 11 bases sitting between them. CDR1 is SQVTM and CDR2 is ANQGSEA in the germline V gene. CDR3 sequence reads: CSVYDQDYGYTF. DNA of the CDR3: TGCAGCGTCTACGACCAAGACTATGGCTACACCTTC.

The chain couples TRBV7-2 to TRBJ1-5; D ambiguous. The length of the CDR3 is 15 residues. Trimming removed 2 bases from V and 8 bases from J, with 16 bases in between. Germline CDR1 SGHTA, CDR2 FQGNSA. In nucleotides, the CDR3 is TGTGCCAGCAGCTTACAATCACGCAGCTTAGAGCCCCAGCATTTT. This encodes CASSLQSRSLEPQHF.

The gene calls are TRBV27 and TRBJ2-7; 9 bases line up with TRBD1. The junction had 8 bases not matched to a gene; V was cut back by 6 bases and J by 5 bases. This CDR3 region has 14 residues. CDR1 is MNHEY, CDR2 SMNVEV, per germline (reference sequence). CDR3 DNA sequence: TGTGCCAGCAGACGTGACAGGGGGGTCCACGAGCAGTACTTC. It translates to CASRRDRGVHEQYF.

This sequence joins TRBV28 and TRBJ1-5; D ambiguous. The ends were cut back, 2 bases at V and 7 bases at J, with 12 bases in the middle. Germline V CDR1 and CDR2: MDHEN, SYDVKM. This CDR3 has 14 amino acids. In DNA, the CDR3 is TGTGCCAGCAGTTTAAGCACTCTCGACCAGCCCCAGCATTTT. Amino acid sequence: CASSLSTLDQPQHF. The whole variable domain, filled in from reference TRBV28 and TRBJ1-5, reads DVKVTQSSRYLVKRTGEKVFLECVQDMDHENMFWYRQDPGLGLRLIYFSYDVKMKEKGDIPEGYSVSREKKERFSLILESASTNQTSMYLCASSLSTLDQPQHFGDGTRLSIL.

In DNA, the CDR3 is TGTGCCAGCAGCTTGTCTAGCGGGGGGGCCCCAGATACGCAGTATTTT. Translating gives CASSLSSGGAPDTQYF. This chain uses TRBV7-2 with TRBJ2-3, with 12 bases matching TRBD2. Germline V CDR1 and CDR2: SGHTA, FQGNSA. Trimming took 3 bases from V and 4 from J; bases not matched to a gene: 5. There are 16 residues in the CDR3.

The rearrangement joins TRBV5-1 to TRBJ2-7; D is possibly TRBD2 (6 bases). V lost 3 bases and J 6 bases, leaving 16 bases between the germline ends. Germline V lookup: CDR1 SGHRS, CDR2 YFSETQ. The CDR3 is 14 amino acids. In DNA form, the CDR3 reads TGCGCCAGCAGCTACGGGACTGGTGATCTCGAGCAGTACTTC. Its protein product is CASSYGTGDLEQYF.

This rearrangement joins TRBV11-2 to TRBJ2-5; 8 bases agree with TRBD2. Germline CDR1 SGHAT, CDR2 FQNNGV. This CDR3 is built from 15 residues. The trim removed 2 bases at V and 5 bases at J, leaving 7 bases unmatched. For the CDR3, the DNA is TGTGCCAGCAGCTTACCGGGGACTAGGGGTGAGACCCAGTACTTC. Amino acid sequence: CASSLPGTRGETQYF.

This sequence joins TRBV19 and TRBJ1-5; the D gene is possibly TRBD1 (6 bases). This CDR3 is built from 15 residues. The germline V and J ends were trimmed by 2 bases and 5 bases, with 13 bases remaining between them. Germline V gene data show CDR1 as LNHDA and CDR2 as SQIVND (reference sequence). The CDR3 DNA reads TGTGCCAGTAGTATAACCAGGGGAGGGGATCAGCCCCAGCATTTT. It is translated as CASSITRGGDQPQHF.

The V and J genes are TRBV6-6 and TRBJ2-2; no clear D. Trimming pared 4 bases from V and 7 bases from J, leaving 7 bases between. The CDR3 length is 12 residues. Looked up from germline, CDR1 is MNHNY and CDR2 is SVGAGI (reference sequence). The CDR3 loop is CASSFAIGELFF. The CDR3 nucleotides read TGTGCCAGCAGTTTCGCTATCGGGGAGCTGTTTTTT.

The V call is TRBV7-2, the J call TRBJ2-1; 10 bases are shared with TRBD2. This CDR3 contains 18 residues. Germline V CDR1 and CDR2: SGHTA, FQGNSA. Trimming took 4 bases from V and 0 from J; bases not matched to a gene: 9. This CDR3 reads CASSWRTSGGSSYNEQFF. CDR3 DNA: TGTGCCAGCAGCTGGCGGACTAGCGGTGGGAGCTCCTACAATGAGCAGTTCTTC.

The V call is TRBV11-3, the J call TRBJ2-1; 7 bases map to TRBD2. The CDR3 is 16 amino acids. The J segment lost 2 bases and the V segment lost 5 bases, leaving 9 bases of the junction unmatched. Per germline, CDR1 SGHNT and CDR2 YENEEA. CDR3 protein: CASSPGLAETYNEQFF. In DNA, the CDR3 is TGTGCCAGCAGCCCGGGTCTAGCGGAGACCTACAATGAGCAGTTCTTC.

This clone came up a few times. This sequence joins TRBV6-5 and TRBJ1-5; D is unclear. The CDR3 extends over 14 amino acids. From germline, CDR1 is MNHEY and CDR2 SVGAGI. Trimming shortened V by 0 bases and J by 4 bases, and 7 bases separated the two germline ends. The CDR3, as DNA: TGTGCCAGCAGTTACTCGAGGGATAATCAGCCCCAGCATTTT. Its protein product is CASSYSRDNQPQHF.

V and J are TRBV11-3 and TRBJ2-3; D may be TRBD1 or TRBD2 (5 bases each). Germline values: CDR1 SGHNT, CDR2 YENEEA. The CDR3 is 14 amino acids. The germline V and J ends were trimmed by 5 bases and 2 bases, with 11 bases remaining between them. The DNA for the CDR3 is TGTGCCAGCAGCCCCGGGACCCCCACAGATACGCAGTATTTT. Translated, it gives CASSPGTPTDTQYF.

In its sample, this clone was seen once. The CDR3 bases are TGTGCCAGCAGCGTAGGGACAGGAGTTTCCGCTGGCTACACCTTC. Encoded protein: CASSVGTGVSAGYTF. This chain connects TRBV7-2 to TRBJ1-2; 8 bases are shared with TRBD1. The trim removed 5 bases at V and 7 bases at J, leaving 12 bases unmatched. There are 15 residues in the CDR3. Germline V gene lookup returns CDR1 SGHTA and CDR2 FQGNSA.

The rearrangement joins TRBV7-6 to TRBJ1-5, with D perhaps matching TRBD1 (6 bases). The CDR3 runs to 19 residues. V dropped 5 bases and J dropped 2 bases, with 25 bases sitting between them. Germline assignment: CDR1 SGHVS and CDR2 FNYEAQ. The chain's CDR3 is CASSTTRGGAWNRNQPQHF. The CDR3 bases are TGTGCCAGCAGCACAACTAGGGGGGGCGCGTGGAACCGCAATCAGCCCCAGCATTTT.

This clone was detected only once. The J gene is TRBJ2-1, the V gene TRBV10-3; 8 nucleotides align to TRBD2. Losses at the gene ends were 8 bases for V and 6 bases for J; bases not matched to a gene: 6. CDR3 size: 13 residues. Germline V CDR1 and CDR2: ENHRY, SYGVKD. The CDR3 here is CAILSGTSNEQFF. The CDR3 nucleotides read TGTGCCATCCTGTCCGGGACTAGCAATGAGCAGTTCTTC.

This clone showed up just once. V gene TRBV2 combines with J gene TRBJ1-2; 9 bases agree with TRBD1. V trimming: 4 bases; J trimming: 6 bases; junction bases outside the gene matches: 15. Germline assignment: CDR1 SNHLY and CDR2 FYNNEI. This CDR3 spans 17 amino acids. As DNA, the CDR3 is TGTGCCAGCAGTGGTCTGGACAGGGGACTAGGGAACCATGGCTACACCTTC. Translated: CASSGLDRGLGNHGYTF.

The J gene is TRBJ2-5, the V gene TRBV10-3; D is undetermined. In germline, CDR1 is ENHRY, CDR2 SYGVKD. The CDR3 sequence is 13 residues long. Deletions cut 3 bases from V and 3 bases from J, with 8 bases between. DNA of the CDR3: TGTGCCATCAGTGATTTTGTCGAAGAGACCCAGTACTTC. Its protein is CAISDFVEETQYF.

V usage is TRBV9 and J usage is TRBJ1-2; D possibly corresponds to TRBD1 (6 bases). The germline CDR1 and CDR2 sequences are SGDLS and YYNGEE. This CDR3 has 12 amino acids. Between the trimmed V and J ends, which lost 5 bases and 7 bases, there was a span of 12 bases. CDR3 DNA sequence: TGTGCCAGCAGTAAAACAGGGTTTGGCTACACCTTC. Protein: CASSKTGFGYTF.

This chain uses TRBV7-2 with TRBJ2-7; 7 bases map to TRBD2. The germline V gene has CDR1 SGHTA and CDR2 FQGNSA. Unmatched junction bases numbered 2, after V lost 0 bases and J lost 0 bases. This CDR3 region has 15 residues. The CDR3 is CASSLAASGSYEQYF. As DNA, the CDR3 is TGTGCCAGCAGCTTAGCCGCTAGCGGCTCCTACGAGCAGTACTTC. Full variable domain (outside the CDR3, taken from reference TRBV7-2 and TRBJ2-7): GAGVSQSPSNKVTEKGKDVELRCDPISGHTALYWYRQSLGQGLEFLIYFQGNSAPDKSGLPSDRFSAERTGGSVSTLTIQRTQQEDSAVYLCASSLAASGSYEQYFGPGTRLTVT.

This chain links TRBV2 with TRBJ2-5; TRBD2 is a possible D gene (7 bases). Germline V CDR1 and CDR2: SNHLY, FYNNEI. V lost 1 base, J lost 1 base, and 13 bases lay in between. CDR3 length: 16 amino acids. CDR3: CASSEGGRLAQETQYF. The DNA of the CDR3 is TGTGCCAGCAGTGAAGGGGGGCGACTAGCCCAAGAGACCCAGTACTTC.

The genes are TRBV5-1 and TRBJ2-5, with 10 bases lining up with TRBD2. Germline trimming cut 4 bases from V and 7 bases from J; bases unmatched to any gene: 10. CDR3 length: 15 amino acids. Germline CDR1 and CDR2: SGHRS and YFSETQ. Written as DNA, the CDR3 is TGCGCCAGCAGCCAAACTAGCGGGGCGTCCGGGACCCAGTACTTC. It specifies CASSQTSGASGTQYF.

This rearrangement joins TRBV7-2 to TRBJ2-5; tentative D call: TRBD1 (5 bases). The CDR3 is made up of 13 amino acids. Trimming left V 7 bases short and J 2 bases short, with 11 bases between. CDR1 is SGHTA, CDR2 FQGNSA, per germline. CDR3: CASNMGLQETQYF. DNA for the CDR3: TGTGCCAGCAACATGGGGCTACAAGAGACCCAGTACTTC.

This clone came up a few times. The rearrangement joins TRBV7-2 to TRBJ1-5; TRBD1 is a possible D gene (5 bases). Looked up from germline, CDR1 is SGHTA and CDR2 is FQGNSA. The CDR3 length is 14 residues. The germline V and J ends were trimmed by 2 bases and 6 bases, with 11 bases remaining between them. CDR3 DNA sequence: TGTGCCAGCAGCTTATTTTCAGGGACTCAGCCCCAGCATTTT. Translated, it gives CASSLFSGTQPQHF. Supplemented by reference TRBV7-2 and TRBJ1-5, the full variable domain reads GAGVSQSPSNKVTEKGKDVELRCDPISGHTALYWYRQSLGQGLEFLIYFQGNSAPDKSGLPSDRFSAERTGGSVSTLTIQRTQQEDSAVYLCASSLFSGTQPQHFGDGTRLSIL.

The chain links TRBV27 to TRBJ1-1, with 9 bases that match TRBD1. The CDR3 sequence is 15 residues long. Germline CDR1 reads MNHEY; CDR2 reads SMNVEV (reference sequence). V trimming: 5 bases; J trimming: 5 bases; junction bases outside the gene matches: 9. CDR3 DNA sequence: TGTGCCAGCAGTCAGAACAGGGGGCGCGGGACTGAAGCTTTCTTT. The encoded protein is CASSQNRGRGTEAFF.

This clone was counted a few times. The chain employs TRBV11-3 and TRBJ2-7; D is undetermined. The end of the DNA fits TRBJ2-5 better, so the J call may be wrong. CDR1 and CDR2 (germline): SGHNT, YENEEA. The CDR3 loop spans 11 amino acids. The CDR3 is CASSWSQTQYF. CDR3 in DNA: TGTGCCAGCAGTTGGTCGCAGACCCAGTACTTC.

This chain connects TRBV2 to TRBJ1-3; no clear D gene. V dropped 2 bases and J dropped 0 bases, with 14 bases sitting between them. CDR3 length: 17 amino acids. Per the germline V gene, CDR1 is SNHLY and CDR2 is FYNNEI. The CDR3 protein is CASSERPSGASGNTIYF. In DNA form, the CDR3 reads TGTGCCAGCAGTGAAAGGCCCTCCGGTGCCTCTGGAAACACCATATATTTT.

The chain recombines TRBV19 with TRBJ1-2, with D perhaps matching TRBD1 (5 bases). Trimming pared 7 bases from V and 2 bases from J, leaving 11 bases between. The CDR3 extends over 13 amino acids. CDR1 and CDR2 (germline): LNHDA, SQIVND (reference sequence). CDR3 in DNA: TGTGCCAGTAACACGGGACGGAACTATGGCTACACCTTC. It encodes CASNTGRNYGYTF. The whole variable domain, filled in from reference TRBV19 and TRBJ1-2, reads DGGITQSPKYLFRKEGQNVTLSCEQNLNHDAMYWYRQDPGQGLRLIYYSQIVNDFQKGDIAEGYSVSREKKESFPLTVTSAQKNPTAFYLCASNTGRNYGYTFGSGTRLTVV.

The table lists this clone with a count of one. The gene calls are TRBV15 and TRBJ1-3, with D unresolved. Looked up from germline, CDR1 is LNHNV and CDR2 is YYDKDF (reference sequence). With 0 bases removed from V and 1 base from J, the gap between germline ends came to 13 bases. CDR3 length: 17 residues. DNA for the CDR3: TGTGCCACCAGCAGAGATCGGCGGGTGACGTCTGGAAACACCATATATTTT. It encodes CATSRDRRVTSGNTIYF.